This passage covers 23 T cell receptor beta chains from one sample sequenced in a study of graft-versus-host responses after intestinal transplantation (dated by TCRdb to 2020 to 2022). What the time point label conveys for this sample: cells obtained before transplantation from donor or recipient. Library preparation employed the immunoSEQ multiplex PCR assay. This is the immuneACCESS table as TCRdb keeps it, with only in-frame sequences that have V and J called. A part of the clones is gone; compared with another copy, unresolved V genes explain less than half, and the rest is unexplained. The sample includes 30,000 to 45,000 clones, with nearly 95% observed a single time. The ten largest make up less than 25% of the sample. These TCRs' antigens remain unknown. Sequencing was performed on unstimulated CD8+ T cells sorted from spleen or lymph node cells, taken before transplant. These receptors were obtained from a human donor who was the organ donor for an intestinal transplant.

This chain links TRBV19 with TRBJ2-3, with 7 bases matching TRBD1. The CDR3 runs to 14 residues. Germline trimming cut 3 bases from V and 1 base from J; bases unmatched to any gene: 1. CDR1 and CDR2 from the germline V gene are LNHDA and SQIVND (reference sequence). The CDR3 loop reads CASSMGTGTDTQYF. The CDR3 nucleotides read TGTGCCAGTAGTATGGGGACAGGCACAGATACGCAGTATTTT.

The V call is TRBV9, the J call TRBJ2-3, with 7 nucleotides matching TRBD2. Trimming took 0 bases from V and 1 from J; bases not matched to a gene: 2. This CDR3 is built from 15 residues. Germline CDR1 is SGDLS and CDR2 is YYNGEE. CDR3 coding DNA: TGTGCCAGCAGCGTAGGGCTAGCGGGCACAGATACGCAGTATTTT. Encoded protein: CASSVGLAGTDTQYF.

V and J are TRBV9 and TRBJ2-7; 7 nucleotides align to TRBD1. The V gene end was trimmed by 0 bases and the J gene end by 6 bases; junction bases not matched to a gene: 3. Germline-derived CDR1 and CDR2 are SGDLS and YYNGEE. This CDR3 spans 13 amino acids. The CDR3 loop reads CASSVGTGSEQYF. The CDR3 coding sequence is TGTGCCAGCAGCGTAGGGACAGGCAGCGAGCAGTACTTC.

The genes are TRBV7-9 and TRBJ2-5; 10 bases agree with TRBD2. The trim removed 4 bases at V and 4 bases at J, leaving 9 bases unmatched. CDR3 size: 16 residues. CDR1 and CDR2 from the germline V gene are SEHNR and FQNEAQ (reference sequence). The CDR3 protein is CASSSYSGRTRETQYF. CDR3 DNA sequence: TGTGCCAGCAGCTCCTATAGCGGGAGGACCCGAGAGACCCAGTACTTC.

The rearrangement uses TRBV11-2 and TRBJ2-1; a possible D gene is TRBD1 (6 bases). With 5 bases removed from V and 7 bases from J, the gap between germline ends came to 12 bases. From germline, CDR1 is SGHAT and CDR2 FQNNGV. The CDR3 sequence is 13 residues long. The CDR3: CASSPGTKNEQFF. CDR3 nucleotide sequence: TGTGCCAGCAGCCCCGGGACAAAAAATGAGCAGTTCTTC.

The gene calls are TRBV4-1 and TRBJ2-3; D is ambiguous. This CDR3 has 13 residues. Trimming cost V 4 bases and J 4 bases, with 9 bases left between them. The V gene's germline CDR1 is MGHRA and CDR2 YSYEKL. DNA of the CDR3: TGCGCCAGCAGCCTCCAACTGTCAGATACGCAGTATTTT. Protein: CASSLQLSDTQYF.

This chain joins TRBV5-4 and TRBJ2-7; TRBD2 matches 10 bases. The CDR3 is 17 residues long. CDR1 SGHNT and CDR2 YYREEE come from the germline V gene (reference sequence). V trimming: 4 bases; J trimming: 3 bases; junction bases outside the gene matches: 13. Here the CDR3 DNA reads TGTGCCAGCAGCCCGACCCCGAGGACTAGCGGACACTACGAGCAGTACTTC. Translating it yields CASSPTPRTSGHYEQYF.

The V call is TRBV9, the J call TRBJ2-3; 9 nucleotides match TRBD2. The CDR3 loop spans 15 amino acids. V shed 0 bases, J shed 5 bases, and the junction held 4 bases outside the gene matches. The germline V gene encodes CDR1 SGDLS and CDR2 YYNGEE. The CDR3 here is CASSVGALAGDTQYF. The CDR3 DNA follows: TGTGCCAGCAGCGTAGGAGCACTAGCGGGAGATACGCAGTATTTT.

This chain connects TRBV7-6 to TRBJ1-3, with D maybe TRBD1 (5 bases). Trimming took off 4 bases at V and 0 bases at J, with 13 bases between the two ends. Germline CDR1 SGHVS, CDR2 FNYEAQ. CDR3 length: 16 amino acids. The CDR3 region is CASSSSPGGSGNTIYF. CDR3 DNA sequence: TGTGCCAGCAGCTCGTCACCCGGGGGCTCTGGAAACACCATATATTTT.

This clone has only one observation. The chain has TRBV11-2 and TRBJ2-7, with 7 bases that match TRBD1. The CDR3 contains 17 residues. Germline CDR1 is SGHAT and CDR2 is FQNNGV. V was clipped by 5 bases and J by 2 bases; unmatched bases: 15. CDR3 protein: CASSPNEAGTVPYEQYF. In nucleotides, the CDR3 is TGTGCCAGCAGCCCCAATGAAGCCGGGACAGTCCCCTACGAGCAGTACTTC.

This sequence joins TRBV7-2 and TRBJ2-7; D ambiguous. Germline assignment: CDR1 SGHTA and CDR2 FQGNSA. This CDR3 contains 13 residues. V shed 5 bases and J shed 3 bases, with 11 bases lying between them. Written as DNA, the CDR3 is TGTGCCAGCAGCCCGGACCTAATCTACGAGCAGTACTTC. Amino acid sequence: CASSPDLIYEQYF.

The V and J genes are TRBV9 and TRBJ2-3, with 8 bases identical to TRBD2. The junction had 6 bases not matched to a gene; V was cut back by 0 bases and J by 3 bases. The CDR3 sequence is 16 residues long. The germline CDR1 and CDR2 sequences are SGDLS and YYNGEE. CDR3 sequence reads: CASSVVSGSPTDTQYF. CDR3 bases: TGTGCCAGCAGCGTAGTAAGCGGGAGTCCGACAGATACGCAGTATTTT.

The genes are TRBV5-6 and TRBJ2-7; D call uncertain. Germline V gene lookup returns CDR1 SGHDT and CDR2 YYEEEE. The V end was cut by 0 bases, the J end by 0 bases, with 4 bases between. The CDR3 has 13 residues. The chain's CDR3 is CASSLGSSYEQYF. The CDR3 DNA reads TGTGCCAGCAGCTTGGGTAGCTCCTACGAGCAGTACTTC.

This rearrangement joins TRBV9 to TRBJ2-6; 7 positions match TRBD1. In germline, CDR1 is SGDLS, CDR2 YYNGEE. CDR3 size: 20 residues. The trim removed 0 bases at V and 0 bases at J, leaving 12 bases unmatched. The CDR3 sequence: CASSVDPGQSDLSGANVLTF. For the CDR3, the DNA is TGTGCCAGCAGCGTAGATCCGGGACAGTCCGATCTCTCTGGGGCCAACGTCCTGACTTTC.

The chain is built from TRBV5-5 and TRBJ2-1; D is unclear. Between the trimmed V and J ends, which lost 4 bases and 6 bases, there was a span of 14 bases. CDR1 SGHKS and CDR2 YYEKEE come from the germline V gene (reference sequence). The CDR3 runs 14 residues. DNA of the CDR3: TGTGCCAGCAGCCTAACTCCGGCAGGCAATGAGCAGTTCTTC. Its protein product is CASSLTPAGNEQFF.

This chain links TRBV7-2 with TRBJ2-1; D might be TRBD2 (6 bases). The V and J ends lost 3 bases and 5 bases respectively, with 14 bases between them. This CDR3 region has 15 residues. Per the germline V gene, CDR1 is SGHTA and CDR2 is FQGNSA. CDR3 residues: CASSFVREIDNEQFF. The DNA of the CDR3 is TGTGCCAGCAGCTTCGTCCGGGAGATTGACAATGAGCAGTTCTTC.

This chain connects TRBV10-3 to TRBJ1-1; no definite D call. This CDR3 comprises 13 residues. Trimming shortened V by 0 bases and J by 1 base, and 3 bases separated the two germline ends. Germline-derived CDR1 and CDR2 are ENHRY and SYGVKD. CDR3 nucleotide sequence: TGTGCCATCAGTGAGTCCAGGAACACTGAAGCTTTCTTT. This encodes CAISESRNTEAFF.

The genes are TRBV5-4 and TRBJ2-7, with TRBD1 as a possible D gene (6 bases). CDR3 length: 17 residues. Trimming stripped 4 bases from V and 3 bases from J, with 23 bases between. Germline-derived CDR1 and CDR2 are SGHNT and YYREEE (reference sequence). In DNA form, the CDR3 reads TGTGCCAGCAGCCCAGGGGAGCAGGGGTATTCCCTCTACGAGCAGTACTTC. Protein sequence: CASSPGEQGYSLYEQYF.

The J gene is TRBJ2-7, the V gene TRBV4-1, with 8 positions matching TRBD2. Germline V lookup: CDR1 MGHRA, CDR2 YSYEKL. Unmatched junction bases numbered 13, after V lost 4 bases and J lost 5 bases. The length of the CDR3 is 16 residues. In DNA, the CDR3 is TGCGCCAGCAGCCCTCCATCAATACTAGCGGCTAACGAGCAGTACTTC. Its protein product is CASSPPSILAANEQYF.

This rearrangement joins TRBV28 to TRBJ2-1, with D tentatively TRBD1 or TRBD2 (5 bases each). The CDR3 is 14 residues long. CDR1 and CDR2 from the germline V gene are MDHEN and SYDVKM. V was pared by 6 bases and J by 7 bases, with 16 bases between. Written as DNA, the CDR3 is TGTGCCAGCAGCCGAGAGGGGAGTTCGAATGAGCAGTTCTTC. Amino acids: CASSREGSSNEQFF.

Here the CDR3 reads CASSPQGSGELFF. DNA of the CDR3: TGTGCCAGCAGCCCGCAGGGTTCCGGGGAGCTGTTTTTT. This rearrangement joins TRBV5-6 to TRBJ2-2, with a possible D match to TRBD1 (5 bases). Germline CDR1 SGHDT, CDR2 YYEEEE. Trimming stripped 4 bases from V and 6 bases from J, with 10 bases between. The CDR3 has 13 residues.

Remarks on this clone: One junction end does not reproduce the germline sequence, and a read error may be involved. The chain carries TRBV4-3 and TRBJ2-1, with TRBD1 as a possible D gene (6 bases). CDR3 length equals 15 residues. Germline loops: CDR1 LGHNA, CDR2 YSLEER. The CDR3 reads CASRQGTGSGNEQFF. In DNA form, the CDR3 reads TGCGCCAGCCGCCAGGGAACAGGGTCTGGCAATGAGCAGTTCTTC.

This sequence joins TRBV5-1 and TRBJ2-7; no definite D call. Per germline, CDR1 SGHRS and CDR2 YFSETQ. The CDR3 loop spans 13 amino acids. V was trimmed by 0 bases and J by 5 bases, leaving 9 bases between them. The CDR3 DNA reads TGCGCCAGCAGCTTGGCAACAGCCAACGAGCAGTACTTC. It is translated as CASSLATANEQYF. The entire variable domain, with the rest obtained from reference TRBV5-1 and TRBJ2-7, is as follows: KAGVTQTPRYLIKTRGQQVTLSCSPISGHRSVSWYQQTPGQGLQFLFEYFSETQRNKGNFPGRFSGRQFSNSRSEMNVSTLELGDSALYLCASSLATANEQYFGPGTRLTVT.